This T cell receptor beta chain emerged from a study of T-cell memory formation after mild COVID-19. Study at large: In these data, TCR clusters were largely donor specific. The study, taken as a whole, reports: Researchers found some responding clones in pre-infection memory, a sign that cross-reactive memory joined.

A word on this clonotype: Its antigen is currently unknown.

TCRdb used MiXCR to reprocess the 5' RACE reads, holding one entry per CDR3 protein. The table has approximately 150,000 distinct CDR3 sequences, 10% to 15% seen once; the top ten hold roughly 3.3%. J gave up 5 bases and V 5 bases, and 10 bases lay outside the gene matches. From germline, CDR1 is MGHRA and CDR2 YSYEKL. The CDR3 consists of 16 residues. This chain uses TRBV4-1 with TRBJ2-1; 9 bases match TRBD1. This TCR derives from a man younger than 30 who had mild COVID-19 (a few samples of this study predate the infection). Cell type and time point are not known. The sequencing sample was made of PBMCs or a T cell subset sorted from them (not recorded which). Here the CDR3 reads CASSYTRTGGHNEQFF. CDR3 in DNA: TGCGCCAGCAGCTACACCCGAACAGGGGGCCACAATGAGCAGTTCTTC.